This TCR beta chain was recovered during a study of technical replicates of blood from a few donors. Only in-frame clones appear in the TCRdb table, and some are missing; sequencing was by immunoSEQ multiplex PCR. Counted here are 50,000 to 60,000 clones, roughly 95% occurring once; the ten biggest clones make up about 3%. This clone was observed a single time. CDR1 SGHAT and CDR2 FQNNGV come from the germline V gene. The CDR3 sequence is 13 residues long. V lost 0 bases, J lost 6 bases, and 8 bases lay in between. The receptor's source is a human donor in good health. Some clones in this sample may be carry-over from other donors' samples. Source material: PBMCs. V gene TRBV11-2 combines with J gene TRBJ1-2; no definite D call. The CDR3 coding sequence is TGTGCCAGCAGCTTAGATCGGGGAGATGGCTACACCTTC. Translating gives CASSLDRGDGYTF.